One sample yielded the 22 T cell receptor beta chains listed below, sequenced in a study of blood T cell repertoires in COVID-19. Data came from immunoSEQ multiplex PCR; TCRdb stores just in-frame clones and leaves some out. The profile shows under 300,000 clones, roughly 82% of them singletons. Sequences were obtained from peripheral blood. The source is an elderly woman with active or convalescent COVID-19.

This clone has a single count. This chain uses TRBV10-3 with TRBJ1-2; D may be TRBD1 (6 bases). This CDR3 region has 15 residues. Germline lookup yields CDR1 ENHRY and CDR2 SYGVKD. V was trimmed by 2 bases and J by 2 bases, leaving 12 bases between them. DNA of the CDR3: TGTGCCATCAGTGAGCCACAGGGACCAAACTATGGCTACACCTTC. It specifies CAISEPQGPNYGYTF.

The chain is built from TRBV5-4 and TRBJ2-7; tentative D call: TRBD1 (6 bases). CDR1 is SGHNT and CDR2 is YYREEE in the germline V gene (reference sequence). V lost 3 bases and J 3 bases, leaving 13 bases between the germline ends. The CDR3 has 14 amino acids. This CDR3 is CASSSGQTDYEQYF. The CDR3 DNA sequence: TGTGCCAGCAGCTCTGGACAGACAGACTACGAGCAGTACTTC.

This clone came up once. V usage is TRBV9 and J usage is TRBJ2-7, with TRBD2 matching 9 bases. The CDR3 is 15 residues long. The germline CDR1 and CDR2 sequences are SGDLS and YYNGEE. V was pared by 0 bases and J by 4 bases, with 5 bases of the junction left unmatched. This CDR3 reads CASSVGGAGGYEQYF. CDR3 nucleotides: TGTGCCAGCAGCGTAGGTGGAGCGGGGGGATACGAGCAGTACTTC.

This sequence joins TRBV7-2 and TRBJ1-5; TRBD1 aligns across 7 bases. Losses at the gene ends were 4 bases for V and 7 bases for J; bases not matched to a gene: 4. The CDR3 runs 13 residues. Germline CDR1 SGHTA, CDR2 FQGNSA. The DNA of the CDR3 is TGTGCCAGCAGCTCGGGACAGACCCAGCCCCAGCATTTT. Protein product: CASSSGQTQPQHF.

The DNA of the CDR3 is TGTGCCAGTAGTTCTACCGGGACAGGGGGAGATCCAGCGGAGACCCAGTACTTC. Its translation is CASSSTGTGGDPAETQYF. The chain joins TRBV19 to TRBJ2-5; TRBD1 aligns across 11 bases. After removal of 5 bases from V and 5 bases from J, the junction contained 16 bases not matched to a gene. The CDR3 consists of 18 residues. Germline assignment: CDR1 LNHDA and CDR2 SQIVND (reference sequence).

The gene calls are TRBV2 and TRBJ2-2, with 8 positions matching TRBD1. After removal of 10 bases from V and 3 bases from J, the junction contained 7 bases not matched to a gene. The CDR3 runs to 14 residues. Germline lookup yields CDR1 SNHLY and CDR2 FYNNEI. CDR3 region: CAINRGADTGELFF. The CDR3 DNA is TGTGCCATAAACAGGGGGGCGGACACCGGGGAGCTGTTTTTT.

The chain joins TRBV7-9 to TRBJ1-4; possible D gene TRBD1, 6 bases. V lost 3 bases to trimming and J lost 0 bases, with 11 bases between them. Looked up from germline, CDR1 is SEHNR and CDR2 is FQNEAQ (reference sequence). The CDR3 is made up of 16 amino acids. The CDR3 loop reads CASSFLTGTTNEKLFF. The CDR3 coding sequence is TGTGCCAGCAGCTTCCTTACAGGGACAACTAATGAAAAACTGTTTTTT.

V usage is TRBV11-2 and J usage is TRBJ2-3; D uncertain. Trimming left V 2 bases short and J 0 bases short, with 9 bases between. The CDR3 is made up of 15 amino acids. CDR1 and CDR2 (germline): SGHAT, FQNNGV. As DNA, the CDR3 is TGTGCCAGCAGCTTACAGATTGCTAGCACAGATACGCAGTATTTT. This translates into CASSLQIASTDTQYF.

This clone was picked up a small number of times. The rearrangement links TRBV6-1 to TRBJ2-7; the D is unclear. The germline gives CDR1 MNHNS, CDR2 SASEGT. V was trimmed by 6 bases and J by 0 bases, leaving 18 bases between them. This CDR3 comprises 16 residues. In DNA, the CDR3 is TGTGCCAGCAGCGAAACGGGTTGGATTCCCTCCTACGAGCAGTACTTC. Translation gives CASSETGWIPSYEQYF.

This clone has more than one count but fewer than ten. The chain carries TRBV28 and TRBJ2-5, with D tentatively TRBD1 (5 bases). The ends were cut back, 4 bases at V and 1 base at J, with 10 bases in the middle. From germline, CDR1 is MDHEN and CDR2 SYDVKM. This CDR3 region has 14 residues. CDR3 in amino acids: CASSSRQFQETQYF. The CDR3 nucleotides are TGTGCCAGCAGTTCCAGACAGTTCCAAGAGACCCAGTACTTC.

Worth noting for this clone: At one of its ends the junction is not consistent with the germline gene, which may arise from a read error. This rearrangement joins TRBV6-1 to TRBJ2-5, with D possibly being TRBD2 (7 bases). Germline CDR1 reads MNHNS; CDR2 reads SASEGT. This CDR3 is 15 amino acids long. The CDR3 coding sequence is TGTGCCAGCAGCGAAGGGGGAGGGAGTTGGAAGACCCAGTACTTC. It codes for CASSEGGGSWKTQYF.

The CDR3 loop is CASSLGGSPLHF. Here the CDR3 DNA reads TGTGCCAGCAGCCTAGGGGGATCACCCCTCCACTTT. This chain connects TRBV14 to TRBJ1-6, with a possible D match to TRBD1 (6 bases). Germline CDR1 SGHDN, CDR2 FVKESK. The ends were cut back, 4 bases at V and 10 bases at J, with 8 bases in the middle. The CDR3 spans 12 residues.

The chain uses TRBV28 and TRBJ2-3; 8 nucleotides line up with TRBD1. CDR1 and CDR2 from the germline V gene are MDHEN and SYDVKM. V was pared by 2 bases and J by 5 bases, with 12 bases of the junction left unmatched. The CDR3 covers 17 residues. The CDR3 DNA is TGTGCCAGCAGTTTACGAAGGTACAGGGGGTCAAGAGATACGCAGTATTTT. It codes for CASSLRRYRGSRDTQYF.

The CDR3 sequence is CASSFGRGQETQYF. The CDR3 DNA is TGTGCCAGCAGCTTCGGGCGGGGGCAAGAGACCCAGTACTTC. The J gene is TRBJ2-5, the V gene TRBV5-4; TRBD2 agrees at 7 bases. The V segment lost 2 bases and the J segment 2 bases; nucleotides outside the gene matches: 3. CDR1 and CDR2 (germline): SGHNT, YYREEE (reference sequence). The CDR3 runs 14 residues.

The chain carries TRBV19 and TRBJ1-5; TRBD1 is a possible D gene (5 bases). The ends were cut back, 8 bases at V and 0 bases at J, with 11 bases in the middle. The germline V gene has CDR1 LNHDA and CDR2 SQIVND (reference sequence). This CDR3 spans 14 amino acids. The CDR3, as DNA: TGTGCCAGTCGGGGGGACCTTAGCAATCAGCCCCAGCATTTT. Amino acid sequence: CASRGDLSNQPQHF.

V and J are TRBV5-5 and TRBJ1-2, with a weak D call TRBD1 (6 bases). CDR3 length: 13 amino acids. CDR1 is SGHKS and CDR2 is YYEKEE in the germline V gene (reference sequence). Trimming shortened V by 4 bases and J by 3 bases, and 10 bases separated the two germline ends. The CDR3 nucleotides are TGTGCCAGCAGCCACAGGGATTACTATGGCTACACCTTC. Protein sequence: CASSHRDYYGYTF.

The chain combines TRBV7-8 with TRBJ1-6; the match to TRBD1 covers 11 bases. Trimming removed 5 bases from V and 6 bases from J; junction bases left unmatched: 9. Germline values: CDR1 SGHVS, CDR2 FQNEAQ. This CDR3 comprises 17 residues. The DNA of the CDR3 is TGTGCCAGCAGCGCACGGACAGGGGGCATGGGTAATTCACCCCTCCACTTT. Translating it yields CASSARTGGMGNSPLHF.

CDR3 protein: CSASQGIGNTIYF. CDR3 DNA sequence: TGCAGTGCTAGTCAGGGAATTGGAAACACCATATATTTT. V and J are TRBV20-1 and TRBJ1-3; perhaps TRBD1 as D (5 bases). Looked up from germline, CDR1 is DFQATT and CDR2 is SNEGSKA (reference sequence). This CDR3 has 13 amino acids. Trimming stripped 3 bases from V and 3 bases from J, with 9 bases between.

The rearrangement links TRBV4-1 to TRBJ1-2, with D possibly being TRBD1 (5 bases). Germline V gene sequence: CDR1 MGHRA, CDR2 YSYEKL. CDR3 size: 15 residues. Trimming pared 1 base from V and 2 bases from J, leaving 11 bases between. CDR3 loop: CASSQVGRVNYGYTF. The DNA for the CDR3 is TGCGCCAGCAGCCAAGTGGGCAGGGTGAACTATGGCTACACCTTC.

The V gene is TRBV6-5, the J gene TRBJ1-1, with D tentatively TRBD1 (6 bases). Germline-derived CDR1 and CDR2 are MNHEY and SVGAGI. The CDR3 runs to 15 residues. Trimming took 2 bases from V and 1 from J, leaving 11 bases between them. In DNA form, the CDR3 reads TGTGCCAGCAGTTACACCCGGACAGCGAACACTGAAGCTTTCTTT. Protein sequence: CASSYTRTANTEAFF.

The V gene is TRBV21-1, the J gene TRBJ1-5; the table's D gene call, TRBD1, was not cross checked with the DNA. TRBV21-1 is labeled a pseudogene. The CDR3 consists of 15 residues. CDR3 loop: CASSKGDRAGQPQHF. The CDR3 DNA reads TGTGCCAGCAGCAAAGGGGACAGGGCCGGTCAGCCCCAGCATTTT.

V gene TRBV24-1 combines with J gene TRBJ2-1; a weak D match, TRBD2 (6 bases). V shed 0 bases and J shed 0 bases, with 11 bases lying between them. This CDR3 comprises 17 residues. Germline V lookup: CDR1 KGHDR, CDR2 SFDVKD. For the CDR3, the DNA is TGTGCCACCAGTGATTTGGCTAGCGAGAGCTCCTACAATGAGCAGTTCTTC. It is translated as CATSDLASESSYNEQFF.